This T cell receptor beta chain was obtained from a study of patients and donors after allogeneic stem cell transplantation. TCRdb called the RT-PCR reads again in MiXCR, with one record for every CDR3 protein. Of about a million distinct CDR3 sequences in the sample, more than 15% are singletons; the top ten hold roughly 6%. The TCR sequence derives from a human donor who was either an allogeneic HSCT recipient or a stem cell or donor lymphocyte infusion donor (not recorded which). It is not recorded whose cells these are; they may come from a transplant donor. Material: blood, either unsorted or a sorted T cell fraction (not recorded which).

Here the CDR3 DNA reads TGCGCCAGCAGCTTAACCGGGACAGGGGTAGATACGCAGTATTTT. This encodes CASSLTGTGVDTQYF. The chain links TRBV5-1 to TRBJ2-3, with TRBD1 matching over 10 bases. Germline CDR1 SGHRS, CDR2 YFSETQ. The CDR3 covers 15 residues. Losses at the gene ends were 2 bases for V and 5 bases for J; bases not matched to a gene: 5.